This T cell receptor beta chain was obtained from a study of a mutant IDH1 vaccine in newly diagnosed glioma. Overall study findings and caveats: Vaccination elicited immune responses in roughly 93% of patients.

This table comes from immunoSEQ multiplex PCR, and its TCRdb copy is limited to in-frame clones, with some not included. Altogether roughly 71,000 clones are present, approximately 86% being singletons, with the ten largest covering under 3.5%. The time point is: baseline, week 1 (first vaccination visit). Treatment meaning: pre-vaccination baseline after standard-of-care therapy. Each astrocytoma in the donors was new, WHO grade 3 or 4, IDH1-mutant and ATRX-lost. To note about this clone: Its antigen remains unidentified.

This CDR3 region has 15 residues. Germline trimming cut 6 bases from V and 8 bases from J; bases unmatched to any gene: 9. The germline CDR1 and CDR2 sequences are WSHSY and SAAADI. This sequence originates from a man younger than 40 with glioma. V gene TRBV10-2 combines with J gene TRBJ2-1; 11 nucleotides match TRBD1. Material: PBMCs, obtained from a glioma patient treated with radiotherapy, temozolomide or both. The CDR3: CASRELDRGPHEQFF. The CDR3, as DNA: TGCGCCAGCAGGGAATTGGACAGGGGGCCGCATGAGCAGTTCTTC.